Below, 24 T cell receptor beta chains from the same sample are listed, as sequenced in a study of blood T cells in healthy people across ages. Primed by a sample-barcoded 5' primer and a J-beta primer mix, a second PCR proceeded for about 6 to 11 cycles. TCRdb called the 5' RACE reads again in MiXCR, with one record for every CDR3 protein. The sample records over 1,500,000 distinct CDR3 sequences, 35% to 50% being singletons. Source material: blood. These receptors were taken from a human donor in good health.

The chain employs TRBV5-1 and TRBJ2-7, with 10 bases fitting TRBD1. CDR1 SGHRS and CDR2 YFSETQ come from the germline V gene. The CDR3 runs 15 residues. The V segment lost 2 bases and the J segment 2 bases; nucleotides outside the gene matches: 4. The CDR3 coding sequence is TGCGCCAGCAGCTTTTGGACAGGGGGAGCCTACGAGCAGTACTTC. Encoded protein: CASSFWTGGAYEQYF.

The chain uses TRBV24-1 and TRBJ2-1; TRBD2 matches at 7 bases. The CDR3 runs to 14 residues. Germline CDR1 and CDR2: KGHDR and SFDVKD. V gave up 7 bases and J gave up 10 bases; unmatched junction bases: 12. The CDR3 is CATSGGSSRSEQFF. In DNA form, the CDR3 reads TGTGCCACCAGCGGGGGGTCATCGAGATCAGAGCAGTTCTTC.

Only a few counts were recorded for this clonotype. This chain uses TRBV3-1 with TRBJ1-1; D might be TRBD1 (6 bases). V gave up 5 bases and J gave up 5 bases, with 15 bases separating them. Germline V gene sequence: CDR1 LGHDT, CDR2 YNNKEL (reference sequence). CDR3 size: 14 residues. The CDR3 DNA sequence: TGTGCCAGCAGCGCACTTCAGGGGTCGACTGAAGCTTTCTTT. It encodes CASSALQGSTEAFF.

This clonotype was counted only a few times. The chain recombines TRBV6-1 with TRBJ2-3, with D possibly matching TRBD2 (6 bases). The CDR3 loop spans 16 amino acids. Germline loops: CDR1 MNHNS, CDR2 SASEGT. V lost 7 bases and J lost 2, with 19 bases in between. The DNA of the CDR3 is TGTGCCAGCACCCTAGGTGGGACTCCCAACACAGATACGCAGTATTTT. This encodes CASTLGGTPNTDTQYF.

The chain links TRBV25-1 to TRBJ2-5; D unclear. Germline V gene sequence: CDR1 MGHDK, CDR2 SYGVNS. This CDR3 has 12 amino acids. V lost 3 bases, J lost 5 bases, and 7 bases lay in between. CDR3 sequence: CASSDEEETQYF. CDR3 DNA sequence: TGTGCCAGCAGTGATGAAGAGGAGACCCAGTACTTC.

To note about this clonotype: The germline gene is not matched at one end of the junction; a read error may be the cause. V usage is TRBV29-1 and J usage is TRBJ2-1; D is ambiguous. Germline V gene data show CDR1 as SQVTM and CDR2 as ANQGSEA. The CDR3 has 14 amino acids. The CDR3 spells CSVGGRSSYSEQFF. The CDR3 DNA sequence: TGCAGCGTTGGAGGACGAAGCTCCTACAGTGAGCAGTTCTTC.

The chain is built from TRBV27 and TRBJ1-5; D unresolved. The V gene lost 4 bases and the J gene lost 3 bases, with 19 bases spanning the gap. Germline V gene data show CDR1 as MNHEY and CDR2 as SMNVEV (reference sequence). The CDR3 spans 17 residues. CDR3 sequence reads: CASSSNRAPSPNQPQHF. The CDR3 bases are TGTGCCAGCAGTTCAAACCGGGCCCCGAGTCCCAATCAGCCCCAGCATTTT.

The chain combines TRBV29-1 with TRBJ2-4, with D unresolved. The end of the DNA is better explained by TRBJ2-7, so the J call may be wrong. The CDR3 has 11 amino acids. CDR1 and CDR2 from the germline V gene are SQVTM and ANQGSEA. The DNA of the CDR3 is TGCAGCGTTGAAGTCCAGTACGAGCAGTACTTC. Translation gives CSVEVQYEQYF.

The chain uses TRBV5-4 and TRBJ2-7; 7 bases are shared with TRBD1. The germline V gene encodes CDR1 SGHNT and CDR2 YYREEE (reference sequence). The CDR3 runs 15 residues. V lost 3 bases and J lost 3; bases outside the gene matches: 9. CDR3 protein: CASSSGTAVDYEQYF. The CDR3 DNA reads as TGTGCCAGCAGCTCCGGGACAGCGGTAGACTACGAGCAGTACTTC. Filled out from reference TRBV5-4 and TRBJ2-7, the complete variable domain reads ETGVTQSPTHLIKTRGQQVTLRCSSQSGHNTVSWYQQALGQGPQFIFQYYREEENGRGNFPPRFSGLQFPNYSSELNVNALELDDSALYLCASSSGTAVDYEQYFGPGTRLTVT.

The chain employs TRBV6-2 or TRBV6-3 and TRBJ2-2, with D unresolved. Germline V gene data show CDR1 as MNHEY and CDR2 as SVGEGT. V was cut by 10 bases and J by 1 base, with 19 bases left in between. The length of the CDR3 is 16 residues. The CDR3 DNA is TGTGCCACCGACCCCCTGACGGATAGGAACACCGGGGAGCTGTTTTTT. Amino acids: CATDPLTDRNTGELFF.

V and J are TRBV6-5 and TRBJ1-1, with D maybe TRBD1 (6 bases). CDR3 size: 14 residues. Germline lookup yields CDR1 MNHEY and CDR2 SVGAGI. Trimming stripped 6 bases from V and 3 bases from J, with 14 bases between. The DNA of the CDR3 is TGTGCCAGCAGCTACAGGGTGTTAGACACTGAAGCTTTCTTT. It codes for CASSYRVLDTEAFF.

This clonotype was counted only a few times. The gene calls are TRBV5-1 and TRBJ1-4; 11 bases map to TRBD1. V lost 0 bases to trimming and J lost 6 bases; unmatched junction nucleotides: 7. The CDR3 has 17 amino acids. The germline CDR1 and CDR2 sequences are SGHRS and YFSETQ. The chain's CDR3 is CASSLVGTGGADEKLFF. In DNA, the CDR3 is TGCGCCAGCAGCTTGGTGGGGACAGGGGGAGCGGATGAAAAACTGTTTTTT. Combining the CDR3 with reference TRBV5-1 and TRBJ1-4 gives the whole variable domain KAGVTQTPRYLIKTRGQQVTLSCSPISGHRSVSWYQQTPGQGLQFLFEYFSETQRNKGNFPGRFSGRQFSNSRSEMNVSTLELGDSALYLCASSLVGTGGADEKLFFGSGTQLSVL.

This clonotype was detected a few times. In nucleotides, the CDR3 is TGTGCCAGCAGCGTCCTCGGGACAGGGGGGCCTGAAGCTTTCTTT. Encoded protein: CASSVLGTGGPEAFF. J is TRBJ1-1 and V is TRBV9, with 11 positions matching TRBD1. Germline CDR1 reads SGDLS; CDR2 reads YYNGEE. The V segment lost 2 bases and the J segment 6 bases; nucleotides outside the gene matches: 6. The CDR3 extends over 15 amino acids.

This clonotype was seen a single time. The rearrangement uses TRBV9 and TRBJ2-3, with 9 bases lining up with TRBD2. Germline V gives CDR1 SGDLS, CDR2 YYNGEE. The trim removed 3 bases at V and 0 bases at J, leaving 8 bases unmatched. This CDR3 has 17 residues. The CDR3 loop reads CASSETLAGVSTDTQYF. DNA for the CDR3: TGTGCCAGCAGCGAAACGTTAGCGGGGGTAAGCACAGATACGCAGTATTTT.

This clonotype came up a few times. This sequence joins TRBV7-3 and TRBJ2-3, with a tentative D call TRBD1 (6 bases). V was cut by 5 bases and J by 2 bases, with 23 bases left in between. There are 18 residues in the CDR3. Germline assignment: CDR1 SGHTA and CDR2 FQGTGA. CDR3 sequence (DNA): TGTGCCAGCAGCCCATCACCCCGACAGGCGTTATACACAGATACGCAGTATTTT. Translated, it gives CASSPSPRQALYTDTQYF.

This clonotype was seen a few times. It may be a read error: a sequence one base away is much more abundant. This chain connects TRBV7-8 to TRBJ2-1, with D hard to call. Trimming shortened V by 0 bases and J by 13 bases, and 13 bases separated the two germline ends. From germline, CDR1 is SGHVS and CDR2 FQNEAQ. This CDR3 spans 13 amino acids. The CDR3: CASSLAAHSAQFF. CDR3 DNA: TGTGCCAGCAGCTTAGCCGCCCACTCTGCCCAGTTCTTC.

The rearrangement joins TRBV7-7 to TRBJ2-3; possible D gene TRBD2, 6 bases. CDR1 and CDR2 from the germline V gene are SSHAT and FNYEAQ (reference sequence). This CDR3 spans 15 amino acids. The CDR3 sequence is CACSPGLQPRDTQYF. The CDR3 nucleotides are TGTGCTTGCAGCCCGGGACTTCAACCGCGAGATACGCAGTATTTT. Together with reference TRBV7-7 and TRBJ2-3, the CDR3 gives the full variable domain: GAGVSQSPRYKVTKRGQDVTLRCDPISSHATLYWYQQALGQGPEFLTYFNYEAQPDKSGLPSDRFSAERPEGSISTLTIQRTEQRDSAMYRCACSPGLQPRDTQYFGPGTRLTVL.

This clonotype has a count of ten or more. This chain connects TRBV4-2 to TRBJ2-7; 11 nucleotides line up with TRBD2. Losses at the gene ends were 4 bases for V and 2 bases for J; bases not matched to a gene: 4. There are 15 residues in the CDR3. From germline, CDR1 is LGHNA and CDR2 YNFKEQ. The CDR3, as DNA: TGTGCCAGCAGCCCACTAGCGGGGGTCCCCTACGAGCAGTACTTC. Encoded protein: CASSPLAGVPYEQYF.

J is TRBJ1-1 and V is TRBV7-9; D is perhaps TRBD1 (5 bases). Germline lookup yields CDR1 SEHNR and CDR2 FQNEAQ (reference sequence). V lost 3 bases and J 1 base, leaving 12 bases between the germline ends. This CDR3 spans 15 amino acids. In nucleotides, the CDR3 is TGTGCCAGCAGCTTTGGGACGGTCGAGAACACTGAAGCTTTCTTT. Protein: CASSFGTVENTEAFF.

V is TRBV29-1 and J is TRBJ2-5; the D is unclear. The ends were cut back, 0 bases at V and 5 bases at J, with 13 bases in the middle. The length of the CDR3 is 14 residues. From germline, CDR1 is SQVTM and CDR2 ANQGSEA. CDR3 loop: CSVEDRGTWETQYF. The DNA of the CDR3 is TGCAGCGTTGAAGATCGTGGCACCTGGGAGACCCAGTACTTC.

The chain uses TRBV11-2 and TRBJ1-4; D perhaps matches TRBD1 (6 bases). Germline V gene sequence: CDR1 SGHAT, CDR2 FQNNGV. The CDR3 runs to 19 residues. V lost 3 bases to trimming and J lost 7 bases, with 27 bases between them. The CDR3 DNA reads TGTGCCAGCAGCTTTTCCTCCAGGGGAGCGAACGGCTTTATTGAAAAACTGTTTTTT. As protein: CASSFSSRGANGFIEKLFF.

This clonotype came up a few times. The chain joins TRBV4-3 to TRBJ2-7; 13 bases line up with TRBD2. CDR3 size: 16 residues. Germline V gene lookup returns CDR1 LGHNA and CDR2 YSLEER. Unmatched junction bases numbered 7, after V lost 4 bases and J lost 4 bases. CDR3 sequence: CASSPRLAGGFYEQYF. The CDR3 coding sequence is TGCGCCAGCAGCCCCCGACTAGCGGGGGGCTTTTACGAGCAGTACTTC.

The sample holds many counts of this clonotype. An end of the junction differs from the germline gene, which may be a read error. J is TRBJ1-2 and V is TRBV5-1; D is unclear. Germline-derived CDR1 and CDR2 are SGHRS and YFSETQ. This CDR3 region has 13 residues. The DNA of the CDR3 is TGTGCCAGCAGTTTGGACCCTAACTATGGCTACACCTTC. Amino acid sequence: CASSLDPNYGYTF.

This clonotype has more than one count but fewer than ten. The chain uses TRBV7-3 and TRBJ2-3; D remains unclear. The CDR3 consists of 15 residues. V dropped 1 base and J dropped 1 base, with 9 bases sitting between them. Germline assignment: CDR1 SGHTA and CDR2 FQGTGA. CDR3 nucleotide sequence: TGTGCCAGCAGCTTAAACCAGCGAGGCACAGATACGCAGTATTTT. Translation gives CASSLNQRGTDTQYF.